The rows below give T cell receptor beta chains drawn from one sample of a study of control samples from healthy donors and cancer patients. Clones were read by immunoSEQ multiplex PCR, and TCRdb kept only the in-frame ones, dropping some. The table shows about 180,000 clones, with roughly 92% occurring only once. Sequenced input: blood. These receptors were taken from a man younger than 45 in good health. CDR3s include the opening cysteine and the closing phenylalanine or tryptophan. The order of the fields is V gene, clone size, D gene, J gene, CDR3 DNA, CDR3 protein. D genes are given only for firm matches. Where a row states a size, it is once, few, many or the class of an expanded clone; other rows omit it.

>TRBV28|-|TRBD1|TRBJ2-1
TGTGCCAGCAGCCTAAGACAGGGGTTGCCGTTCTTC
CASSLRQGLPFF
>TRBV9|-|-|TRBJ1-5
TGTGCCAGCAGCCTGAGCGGGGGCCGCAATCAGCCCCAGCATTTT
CASSLSGGRNQPQHF
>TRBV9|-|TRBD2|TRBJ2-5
TGTGCCAGCAGCGGGGGACCGGGACTAGCCGGAGAGACCCAGTACTTC
CASSGGPGLAGETQYF
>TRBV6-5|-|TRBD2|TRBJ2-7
TGTGCCAGCAGTCCCGGGGGGTTGAGCTACGAGCAGTACTTC
CASSPGGLSYEQYF
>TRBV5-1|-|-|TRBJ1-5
TGCGCCAGCAGCTTGGGCATCAGCAATCAGCCCCAGCATTTT
CASSLGISNQPQHF
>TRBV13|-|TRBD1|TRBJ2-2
TGTGCCAGCAGCTTAACGCGGACAGGGGCGAACGGGGAGCTGTTTTTT
CASSLTRTGANGELFF
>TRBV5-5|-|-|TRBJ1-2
TGTGCCAGCAGCTTGGAGGCAGCCCCCGTGGGTGGCTACACCTTC
CASSLEAAPVGGYTF
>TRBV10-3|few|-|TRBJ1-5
TGTGCCACGCGGGGGGTTAGCAATCAGCCCCAGCATTTT
CATRGVSNQPQHF
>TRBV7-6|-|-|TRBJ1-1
TGTGCCAGCAGCTTAGTCGGGGGTTCCGTTAGGGAAGCTTTCTTT
CASSLVGGSVREAFF
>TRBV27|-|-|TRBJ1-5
TGTGCCAGCAGTCAGAGGCTATCCAATCAGCCCCAGCATTTT
CASSQRLSNQPQHF
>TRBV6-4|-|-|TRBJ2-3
TGTGCCAGCAGTGAGGGCAGGGTGGACGCAGATACGCAGTATTTT
CASSEGRVDADTQYF
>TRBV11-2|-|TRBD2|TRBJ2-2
TGTGCCAGCAGCTTATCTAGCGGGAGTGGGGAGCTGTTTTTT
CASSLSSGSGELFF
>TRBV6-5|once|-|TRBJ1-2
TGTGCCAGCAGAGGCCCGGGCCTGGTTCGCTACACCTTC
CASRGPGLVRYTF
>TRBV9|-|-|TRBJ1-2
TGTGCCAGCAGCGCCCGGACAGCGATGCCCTATGGCTACACCTTC
CASSARTAMPYGYTF
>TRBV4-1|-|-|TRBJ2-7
TGCGCCAGCAGCCAAGAACTTTTCGGCAGGGCGGGCGAGCAGTACTTC
CASSQELFGRAGEQYF
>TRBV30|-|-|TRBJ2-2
TGTGCCTGGAGGAAGGGGACCACCGGGGAGCTGTTTTTT
CAWRKGTTGELFF
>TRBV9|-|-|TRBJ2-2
TGTGCCAGCAGCGTAGATGACCCCGGGGAGCTGTTTTTT
CASSVDDPGELFF
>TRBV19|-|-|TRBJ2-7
TGTGCCAGTAGTATAGAAACCTACCGAGGGATCTACGAGCAGTACTTC
CASSIETYRGIYEQYF
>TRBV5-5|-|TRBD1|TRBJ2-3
TGTGCCAGCAGCGACAGGGTGGACACAGATACGCAGTATTTT
CASSDRVDTDTQYF
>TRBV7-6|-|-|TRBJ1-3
TGTGCCAGCAGCTTAGCGGGGGGCTCCGGTTTTGGAAACACCATATATTTT
CASSLAGGSGFGNTIYF
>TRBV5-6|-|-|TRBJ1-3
TGTGCCAGCAGCTTGGGCCGAAGCTCTGGAAACACCATATATTTT
CASSLGRSSGNTIYF
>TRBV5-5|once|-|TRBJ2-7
TGTGCCAGCAGCTTGGTTTATACCTACGAGCAGTACTTC
CASSLVYTYEQYF
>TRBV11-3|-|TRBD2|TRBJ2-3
TGTGCCAGCAGCCTGCGGGGGGGATACACAGATACGCAGTATTTT
CASSLRGGYTDTQYF
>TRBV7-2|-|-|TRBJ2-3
TGTGCCAGCAGCTCGGCGCCGGGACTTATCACAGATACGCAGTATTTT
CASSSAPGLITDTQYF
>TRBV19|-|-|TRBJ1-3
TGTGCCAGTAGTATGAACGGGGTCGTTCGCGACCGCTCTGGAAACACCATATATTTT
CASSMNGVVRDRSGNTIYF
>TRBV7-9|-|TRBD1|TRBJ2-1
TGTGCCAGCAACCGGGACAGTTACAATGAGCAGTTCTTC
CASNRDSYNEQFF
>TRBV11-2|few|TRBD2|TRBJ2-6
TGTGCCAGCAGCTTGTCGGGGGGAGGGCTCACTGGGGCCAACGTCCTGACTTTC
CASSLSGGGLTGANVLTF
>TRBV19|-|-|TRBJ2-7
TGTGCCAGTAGCATCCGGGACACGTTTCTCTACGAGCAGTACTTC
CASSIRDTFLYEQYF
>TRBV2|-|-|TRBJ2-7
TGTGCCAGCACCGCCCCAGGCGCGGGCGGAGGAGCCTACGAGCAGTACTTC
CASTAPGAGGGAYEQYF
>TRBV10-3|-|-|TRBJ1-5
TGTGCCATCAGCTCGGACGGTAGCAATCAGCCCCAGCATTTT
CAISSDGSNQPQHF
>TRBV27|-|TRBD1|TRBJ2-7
TGTGCCAGCAGTTTAGGACAGGGCCTTTACGAGCAGTACTTC
CASSLGQGLYEQYF
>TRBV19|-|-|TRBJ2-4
TGTGCCAGTAGAGACGGACAGAGACTAGCCAAAAACATTCAGTACTTC
CASRDGQRLAKNIQYF
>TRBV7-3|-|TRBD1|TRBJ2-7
TGTGCCAGCAGCTTCGGACAGGGCTACGAGCAGTACTTC
CASSFGQGYEQYF
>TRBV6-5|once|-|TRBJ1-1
TGTGCCAGCAGTTACGGAGAGAACACTGAAGCTTTCTTT
CASSYGENTEAFF
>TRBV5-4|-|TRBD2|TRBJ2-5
TGTGCCAGCAGCTTGAGTCGACTAGCGGGTGATACCCAGTACTTC
CASSLSRLAGDTQYF
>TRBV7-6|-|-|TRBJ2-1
TGTGCCAGCAGCTTCTCGGATCCCTCCTACAATGAGCAGTTCTTC
CASSFSDPSYNEQFF
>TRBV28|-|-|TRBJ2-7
TGTGCCAGCAGAATGGGGGGTTTCGAGCAGTACTTC
CASRMGGFEQYF
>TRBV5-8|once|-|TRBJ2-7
TGTGCCAGCAGCTACTCCTACGAGCAGTACTTC
CASSYSYEQYF
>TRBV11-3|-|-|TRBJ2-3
TGTGCCAGCAGTCCCCCGGGCACAGATACGCAGTATTTT
CASSPPGTDTQYF